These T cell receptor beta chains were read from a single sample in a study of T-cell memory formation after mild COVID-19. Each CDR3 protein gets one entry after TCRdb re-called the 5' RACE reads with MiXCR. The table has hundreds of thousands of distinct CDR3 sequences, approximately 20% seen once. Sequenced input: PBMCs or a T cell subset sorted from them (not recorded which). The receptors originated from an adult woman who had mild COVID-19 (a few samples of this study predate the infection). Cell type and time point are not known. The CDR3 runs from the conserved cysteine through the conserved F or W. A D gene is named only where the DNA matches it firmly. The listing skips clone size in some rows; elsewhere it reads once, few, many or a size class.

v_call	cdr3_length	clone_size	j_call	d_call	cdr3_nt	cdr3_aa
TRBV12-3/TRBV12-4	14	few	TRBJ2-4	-	TGTGCCAGCACCCCAGGACCTGAGAAAAACATTCAGTACTTC	CASTPGPEKNIQYF
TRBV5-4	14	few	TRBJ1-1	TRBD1	TGTGCCAGCAGCTCCGGGACAGGGGTCACTGAAGCTTTCTTT	CASSSGTGVTEAFF
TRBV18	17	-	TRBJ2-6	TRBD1	TGTGCCAGCTCGACGGACAGGGCCAGCTCTGGGGCCAACGTCCTGACTTTC	CASSTDRASSGANVLTF
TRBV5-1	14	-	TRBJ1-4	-	TGCGCCAGCAGCTTGGGGAGCCCTAATGAAAAACTGTTTTTT	CASSLGSPNEKLFF
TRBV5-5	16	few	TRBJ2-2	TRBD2	TGTGCCAGCAGCCCCGCCGGGGGACTAGCGTCCGGGGAGCTGTTTTTT	CASSPAGGLASGELFF
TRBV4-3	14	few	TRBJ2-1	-	TGCGCCAGCAACCGGAGGCAGGGGAAGGATGAGCAGTTCTTC	CASNRRQGKDEQFF
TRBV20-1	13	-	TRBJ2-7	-	TGCAGTGCGTGGGACACGGGGGAACGGGAGCAGTACTTC	CSAWDTGEREQYF
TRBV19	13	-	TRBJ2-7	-	TGTGCCAGCAGTCATGGGGGGATCTACGAGCAGTACTTC	CASSHGGIYEQYF
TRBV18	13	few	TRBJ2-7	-	TGTGCCAGCTCACCCCTTGCGGGGCTAGAGCAGTACTTC	CASSPLAGLEQYF
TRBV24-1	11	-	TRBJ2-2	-	TGTGCCACCGGGGCGACCGGGGAGCTGTTTTTT	CATGATGELFF
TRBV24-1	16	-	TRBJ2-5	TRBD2	TGTGCCACCAGTGCTTCCGAGGGGAGGGACCAAGAGACCCAGTACTTC	CATSASEGRDQETQYF
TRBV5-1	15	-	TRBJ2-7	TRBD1	TGCGCCAGCAGCGGGACAGGGTCAAGCTCCTACGAGCAGTACTTC	CASSGTGSSSYEQYF
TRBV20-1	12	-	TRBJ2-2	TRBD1	TGCTCGGGACAGGCGGACACCGGGGAGCTGTTTTTT	CSGQADTGELFF
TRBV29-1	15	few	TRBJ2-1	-	TGCAGCGTTGCGAAGGTTGCTCCTTCGAACAATGAGCAGTTCTTC	CSVAKVAPSNNEQFF
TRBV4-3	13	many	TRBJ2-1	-	TGCGCCAGCAGCCAAGGTTTTGGATTTGAGCAGTTCTTC	CASSQGFGFEQFF
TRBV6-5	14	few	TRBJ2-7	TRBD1	TGTGCCAGCAGTTACGTAGGACAGGGCTACGAGCAGTACTTC	CASSYVGQGYEQYF
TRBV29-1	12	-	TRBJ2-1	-	TGCAGCGTTGTGGACTACTACAATGAGCAGTTCTTC	CSVVDYYNEQFF
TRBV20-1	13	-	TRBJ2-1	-	TGCAGTGCTAGCCGACCGTCCTACAATGAGCAGTTCTTC	CSASRPSYNEQFF
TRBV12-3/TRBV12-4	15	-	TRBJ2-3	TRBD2	TGTGCCAGCAGCCTATACGGGGGGACCCCAGATACGCAGTATTTT	CASSLYGGTPDTQYF
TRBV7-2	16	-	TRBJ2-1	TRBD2	TGTGCCAGCAGCTTAGTTTGGGCGGGGGGGCCCAATGAGCAGTTCTTC	CASSLVWAGGPNEQFF
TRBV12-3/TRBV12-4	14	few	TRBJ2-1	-	TGTGCCAGCAGTGTAAGACTGGGGGCCAATGAGCAGTTCTTC	CASSVRLGANEQFF
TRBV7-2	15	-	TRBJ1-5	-	TGTGCCAGCAGCTTAGTAGCAGGGCAGAATCAGCCCCAGCATTTT	CASSLVAGQNQPQHF
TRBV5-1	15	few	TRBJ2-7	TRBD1	TGCGCCAGCAGCTTTAACAGGGGTCTTTCGAGGGAGCAGTACTTC	CASSFNRGLSREQYF
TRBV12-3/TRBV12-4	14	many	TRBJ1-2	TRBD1	TGTGCCAGCAGTTTAGGGGGGACAGCCTATGGCTACACCTTC	CASSLGGTAYGYTF
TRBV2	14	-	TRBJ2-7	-	TGTGCCAGCAGTGAATTAAGTGGATCCTACGAGCAGTACTTC	CASSELSGSYEQYF
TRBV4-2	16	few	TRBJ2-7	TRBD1	TGTGCCAGCAGCCAAGAGGGCAGGGGGCAGGGCTACGAGCAGTACTTC	CASSQEGRGQGYEQYF
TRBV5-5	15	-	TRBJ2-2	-	TGTGCCAGCAGCTTGGGGCACAGGGACACCGGGGAGCTGTTTTTT	CASSLGHRDTGELFF